This entry lists 14 T cell receptor beta chains sequenced from one sample in a study of human T cells and chemical hapten exposure. Stated time point: healthy volunteer bleed at 2 weeks. The starting material, unfractionated whole blood, was used for total RNA extraction. TCRdb re-analysed the RACE reads in MiXCR, keeping a single row per CDR3 protein. The sample yields 80,000 to 100,000 distinct CDR3 sequences, around 8.8% seen once. The sample comprised whole blood. All receptors come from a female donor in good health. Some clones in this sample may be carry-over from other donors' samples.

This clonotype showed up just a few times. CDR3 sequence reads: CASSLSGQGVTEAFF. The CDR3 DNA is TGTGCCAGCAGTTTATCAGGACAGGGGGTGACTGAAGCTTTCTTT. The chain has TRBV12-3 or TRBV12-4 and TRBJ1-1, with 10 bases identical to TRBD1. The CDR3 loop spans 15 amino acids. V lost 2 bases and J lost 5; bases outside the gene matches: 5.

The CDR3 nucleotides read TGTGCCAGCAGTACGACAGGGGCAGGCGAGCAGTACTTC. Its translation: CASSTTGAGEQYF. This chain joins TRBV6-6 and TRBJ2-7, with 8 nucleotides matching TRBD1. J gave up 6 bases and V 5 bases, and 6 bases lay outside the gene matches. The CDR3 runs 13 residues. The germline V gene encodes CDR1 MNHNY and CDR2 SVGAGI (reference sequence).

This chain links TRBV20-1 with TRBJ2-7; perhaps TRBD2 as D (5 bases). Between the trimmed V and J ends, which lost 3 bases and 4 bases, there was a span of 16 bases. CDR3 length equals 14 residues. The germline V gene encodes CDR1 DFQATT and CDR2 SNEGSKA (reference sequence). The CDR3 reads CSARRVSEFYEQYF. The CDR3 DNA is TGCAGTGCTAGGAGGGTTTCGGAGTTTTACGAGCAGTACTTC.

There are many counts of this clonotype. The chain links TRBV6-5 to TRBJ2-3, with 8 positions matching TRBD2. The germline V gene has CDR1 MNHEY and CDR2 SVGAGI. This CDR3 region has 11 residues. J was trimmed by 11 bases and V by 7 bases; bases with no gene match: 5. CDR3 DNA sequence: TGTGCCAGCACCAAAGCGGGAGAGCAGTATTTT. Translating it yields CASTKAGEQYF.

As to this clonotype: This may come from a read error, since a much larger clone is one base off. The chain carries TRBV20-1 and TRBJ1-2; 10 bases are a match to TRBD1. The CDR3 contains 16 residues. Germline V gene data show CDR1 as DFQATT and CDR2 as SNEGSKA (reference sequence). Trimming took 5 bases from V and 5 from J; bases not matched to a gene: 14. CDR3 nucleotides: TGCAGTGCTTATCTGGGACAGGGGAAAGAAGATTATGGCTACACCTTC. Protein product: CSAYLGQGKEDYGYTF.

This clonotype was counted many times. This chain connects TRBV20-1 to TRBJ1-4; D is unclear. This CDR3 is 11 amino acids long. From germline, CDR1 is DFQATT and CDR2 SNEGSKA (reference sequence). V lost 3 bases and J lost 11, with 10 bases in between. CDR3 DNA sequence: TGCAGTGCTAGTGCCGGCGAGAAACTGTTTTTT. Amino acid sequence: CSASAGEKLFF.

This clonotype was recorded many times. The chain is built from TRBV20-1 and TRBJ2-7, with D perhaps TRBD1 or TRBD2 (5 bases each). V was cut by 5 bases and J by 3 bases, with 17 bases left in between. Germline loops: CDR1 DFQATT, CDR2 SNEGSKA (reference sequence). The CDR3 is made up of 14 amino acids. The CDR3 DNA reads as TGCAGTGCTTTTTCCGGGACGCGCGTCTACGAGCAGTACTTC. Amino acids: CSAFSGTRVYEQYF.

This clonotype was recorded many times. This chain joins TRBV20-1 and TRBJ1-5; D unclear. CDR1 is DFQATT and CDR2 is SNEGSKA in the germline V gene (reference sequence). The CDR3 contains 15 residues. V was shortened by 1 base and J by 4 bases, with 14 bases between the two germline ends. The CDR3 region has the DNA TGCAGTGCTAGAGCTCCCACCGACATTAATCAGCCCCAGCATTTT. Protein: CSARAPTDINQPQHF.

This clonotype was recorded a few times. CDR3 DNA sequence: TGTGCCAGTAGTGCTCGACAGGGGCCAGGCGGGGAGCTGTTTTTT. Its translation: CASSARQGPGGELFF. V usage is TRBV19 and J usage is TRBJ2-2; 8 bases agree with TRBD1. The V gene's germline CDR1 is LNHDA and CDR2 SQIVND (reference sequence). V was pared by 5 bases and J by 7 bases, with 9 bases of the junction left unmatched. The CDR3 loop spans 15 amino acids.

This clonotype was detected only a few times. The V and J genes are TRBV6-4 and TRBJ2-7; D uncertain. This CDR3 region has 11 residues. The V end lost 4 bases, the J end lost 6 bases, and 7 bases lay between the germline ends. Germline assignment: CDR1 MRHNA and CDR2 SNTAGT. The CDR3 reads CASSVSPEQYF. In DNA form, the CDR3 reads TGTGCCAGCAGTGTGTCTCCCGAGCAGTACTTC.

This clonotype was counted between two and nine times. The genes are TRBV2 and TRBJ2-2; 9 bases match TRBD1. The CDR3 is made up of 16 amino acids. Per the germline V gene, CDR1 is SNHLY and CDR2 is FYNNEI. With 6 bases clipped from V and 1 base from J, the junction kept 6 bases outside the gene matches. CDR3 nucleotide sequence: TGTGCCAGCAGGGGACCGGGACAGGGGAACACCGGGGAGCTGTTTTTT. Translation: CASRGPGQGNTGELFF.

This clonotype has just a few counts. J is TRBJ1-2 and V is TRBV29-1, with 7 nucleotides matching TRBD1. V lost 6 bases and J lost 8; bases outside the gene matches: 9. Germline-derived CDR1 and CDR2 are SQVTM and ANQGSEA. This CDR3 is 12 amino acids long. The CDR3: CSVDRDRLGYTF. DNA for the CDR3: TGCAGCGTCGACAGGGATAGGTTAGGCTACACCTTC.

In regard to this clonotype: One junction end disagrees with the germline gene, perhaps due to a read error. The chain recombines TRBV27 with TRBJ2-3, with D perhaps matching TRBD1 or TRBD2 (5 bases each). Germline V CDR1 and CDR2: MNHEY, SMNVEV (reference sequence). This CDR3 spans 13 amino acids. CDR3 coding DNA: TGTGCCAGCAGTTTGGATAGAGGGGATACGCATTATTTT. It specifies CASSLDRGDTHYF.

V gene TRBV20-1 combines with J gene TRBJ1-1; maybe TRBD1 (5 bases). Trimming left V 0 bases short and J 0 bases short, with 11 bases between. The CDR3 runs 15 residues. The V gene's germline CDR1 is DFQATT and CDR2 SNEGSKA (reference sequence). DNA of the CDR3: TGCAGTGCTAGAGACTCCCGACAGATGAACACTGAAGCTTTCTTT. Residues: CSARDSRQMNTEAFF.